What follows are 29 T cell receptor beta chains derived from one specimen sequenced in a study of T cell responses to AZD1222 COVID-19 vaccine. Profiling relied on immunoSEQ multiplex PCR, and the TCRdb table lists in-frame clones only, not all of them. This sample has roughly 110,000 clones, with about 90% found just once. The material was peripheral blood, obtained 28 days after the second AZD1222 dose. The receptor source for this set is an adult who received the AZD1222 COVID-19 vaccine.

The chain employs TRBV18 and TRBJ1-4; TRBD1 aligns across 8 bases. Germline loops: CDR1 KGHSH, CDR2 LQKENI. V lost 5 bases and J lost 5; bases outside the gene matches: 7. This CDR3 has 15 amino acids. The CDR3 spells CASSGRDRTNEKLFF. CDR3 bases: TGTGCCAGCTCAGGACGGGACAGGACGAATGAAAAACTGTTTTTT.

The chain joins TRBV27 to TRBJ1-1; possibly TRBD1 for D (5 bases). The germline CDR1 and CDR2 sequences are MNHEY and SMNVEV (reference sequence). The CDR3 totals 13 residues. V shed 7 bases and J shed 1 base, with 10 bases lying between them. In DNA, the CDR3 is TGTGCCAGCAAGGGGAGAAGGAACACTGAAGCTTTCTTT. The encoded protein is CASKGRRNTEAFF.

V usage is TRBV7-2 and J usage is TRBJ2-1; D may be TRBD2 (6 bases). The CDR3 consists of 15 residues. The V gene's germline CDR1 is SGHTA and CDR2 FQGNSA. Trimming stripped 5 bases from V and 4 bases from J, with 15 bases between. The CDR3 protein is CASSPRDGGYNEQFF. The CDR3 DNA reads TGTGCCAGCAGCCCGCGGGACGGGGGTTACAATGAGCAGTTCTTC. The entire variable domain, with the rest obtained from reference TRBV7-2 and TRBJ2-1, is as follows: GAGVSQSPSNKVTEKGKDVELRCDPISGHTALYWYRQSLGQGLEFLIYFQGNSAPDKSGLPSDRFSAERTGGSVSTLTIQRTQQEDSAVYLCASSPRDGGYNEQFFGPGTRLTVL.

The chain combines TRBV5-6 with TRBJ1-5; D uncertain. Between the trimmed V and J ends, which lost 3 bases and 3 bases, there was a span of 7 bases. This CDR3 contains 13 residues. Looked up from germline, CDR1 is SGHDT and CDR2 is YYEEEE. CDR3 residues: CASSSGSNQPQHF. In DNA, the CDR3 is TGTGCCAGCAGCTCCGGGTCCAATCAGCCCCAGCATTTT. Supplemented by reference TRBV5-6 and TRBJ1-5, the full variable domain reads DAGVTQSPTHLIKTRGQQVTLRCSPKSGHDTVSWYQQALGQGPQFIFQYYEEEERQRGNFPDRFSGHQFPNYSSELNVNALLLGDSALYLCASSSGSNQPQHFGDGTRLSIL.

V usage is TRBV30 and J usage is TRBJ1-5; 8 bases fit TRBD1. Germline V gene sequence: CDR1 GTSNPN, CDR2 SVGIG (reference sequence). J was trimmed by 7 bases and V by 2 bases; bases with no gene match: 4. This CDR3 contains 13 residues. In DNA form, the CDR3 reads TGTGCCTGGAGTAGACAGGGGATGCAGCCCCAGCATTTT. As protein: CAWSRQGMQPQHF.

V gene TRBV4-2 combines with J gene TRBJ2-3, with a weak D call TRBD1 (5 bases). Germline V gene data show CDR1 as LGHNA and CDR2 as YNFKEQ. The CDR3 has 15 residues. Trimming took 1 base from V and 3 from J, leaving 11 bases between them. The CDR3 loop reads CASSQGSGQTDTQYF. The DNA of the CDR3 is TGTGCCAGCAGCCAAGGGTCAGGGCAGACAGATACGCAGTATTTT.

This chain connects TRBV14 to TRBJ2-7, with 8 nucleotides matching TRBD1. The CDR3 spans 14 residues. After removal of 3 bases from V and 0 bases from J, the junction contained 1 base not matched to a gene. Germline V gene data show CDR1 as SGHDN and CDR2 as FVKESK. CDR3 nucleotides: TGTGCCAGCAGCCAGACAGGGGACTCCTACGAGCAGTACTTC. Residues: CASSQTGDSYEQYF. The whole variable domain, remainder taken from reference TRBV14 and TRBJ2-7, is EAGVTQFPSHSVIEKGQTVTLRCDPISGHDNLYWYRRVMGKEIKFLLHFVKESKQDESGMPNNRFLAERTGGTYSTLKVQPAELEDSGVYFCASSQTGDSYEQYFGPGTRLTVT.

This chain links TRBV25-1 with TRBJ2-1; the D gene could be TRBD1 or TRBD2 (5 bases each). Germline V CDR1 and CDR2: MGHDK, SYGVNS. Trimming stripped 4 bases from V and 0 bases from J, with 13 bases between. CDR3 size: 16 residues. This CDR3 reads CASSAPGPSSYNEQFF. CDR3 DNA: TGTGCCAGCAGTGCACCGGGACCCTCCTCCTACAATGAGCAGTTCTTC.

The chain carries TRBV6-6 and TRBJ2-7; TRBD2 agrees at 8 bases. Trimming cost V 5 bases and J 5 bases; bases outside gene matches: 17. CDR1 and CDR2 (germline): MNHNY, SVGAGI (reference sequence). The CDR3 extends over 17 amino acids. CDR3 in amino acids: CASSPKLREGIGHEQYF. CDR3 sequence (DNA): TGTGCCAGCAGTCCTAAATTACGGGAGGGCATCGGCCACGAGCAGTACTTC.

This chain joins TRBV6-5 and TRBJ1-1; D gene unclear. V shed 6 bases and J shed 0 bases, with 11 bases lying between them. Germline V gene data show CDR1 as MNHEY and CDR2 as SVGAGI. The length of the CDR3 is 14 residues. In DNA, the CDR3 is TGTGCCAGCAGACTTACAACGATGAACACTGAAGCTTTCTTT. Translation gives CASRLTTMNTEAFF.

The chain combines TRBV19 with TRBJ1-5; possibly TRBD1 for D (5 bases). The CDR3 extends over 15 amino acids. With 5 bases removed from V and 7 bases from J, the gap between germline ends came to 18 bases. Germline assignment: CDR1 LNHDA and CDR2 SQIVND (reference sequence). CDR3 sequence reads: CASSPGRRARQPQHF. The CDR3 coding sequence is TGTGCCAGTAGTCCAGGGAGGAGGGCTCGGCAGCCCCAGCATTTT.

The chain links TRBV4-1 to TRBJ2-1, with 12 positions matching TRBD2. CDR3 length: 17 residues. Germline CDR1 MGHRA, CDR2 YSYEKL. V gave up 4 bases and J gave up 9 bases; unmatched junction bases: 13. The CDR3 DNA sequence: TGCGCCAGCAGCCCGAGGACTAGCGGGATCATCATGGCTGAGCAGTTCTTC. Translated, it gives CASSPRTSGIIMAEQFF.

The CDR3 reads CAIRQANTGELFF. The CDR3 DNA reads as TGTGCCATTAGGCAGGCCAACACCGGGGAGCTGTTTTTT. The genes are TRBV7-9 and TRBJ2-2; unclear D gene. The CDR3 sequence is 13 residues long. Germline V lookup: CDR1 SEHNR, CDR2 FQNEAQ (reference sequence). V was clipped by 10 bases and J by 2 bases, with 11 bases between them.

The genes are TRBV27 and TRBJ1-2; no clear D gene. This CDR3 is 14 amino acids long. Trimming shortened V by 5 bases and J by 1 base, and 11 bases separated the two germline ends. Germline V CDR1 and CDR2: MNHEY, SMNVEV (reference sequence). CDR3 protein: CASSPLAVNYGYTF. DNA of the CDR3: TGTGCCAGCAGTCCCCTGGCAGTTAACTATGGCTACACCTTC.

The chain has TRBV7-2 and TRBJ2-7, with TRBD1 matching 8 bases. J lost 6 bases, V lost 1 base, and 5 bases had no gene match. Germline CDR1 and CDR2: SGHTA and FQGNSA. The CDR3 totals 14 residues. The CDR3 DNA sequence: TGTGCCAGCAGCTTAGGGACAGGGTCTGGCGAGCAGTACTTC. Protein: CASSLGTGSGEQYF.

The V gene is TRBV7-2, the J gene TRBJ2-7; no clear D. V was cut by 5 bases and J by 2 bases, with 7 bases left in between. Germline V lookup: CDR1 SGHTA, CDR2 FQGNSA. The CDR3 is 12 amino acids. CDR3 coding DNA: TGTGCCAGCAGCGTGGAGACCTACGAGCAGTACTTC. Translation gives CASSVETYEQYF.

The chain joins TRBV5-4 to TRBJ2-7, with TRBD1 identical over 8 bases. This CDR3 is 12 amino acids long. Germline CDR1 and CDR2: SGHNT and YYREEE (reference sequence). V shed 3 bases, J shed 12 bases, and the junction held 8 bases outside the gene matches. The CDR3 spells CASSSGQGNPYF. The DNA of the CDR3 is TGTGCCAGCAGCTCCGGACAGGGCAATCCGTACTTC.

In its sample, this clone was seen once. The chain combines TRBV24-1 with TRBJ2-2; no definite D call. Looked up from germline, CDR1 is KGHDR and CDR2 is SFDVKD. V dropped 7 bases and J dropped 3 bases, with 11 bases sitting between them. The CDR3 spans 14 residues. Written as DNA, the CDR3 is TGTGCCACCAGCCGGTCCCGCGACACCGGGGAGCTGTTTTTT. It yields the protein CATSRSRDTGELFF.

The chain links TRBV6-6 to TRBJ2-3; the match to TRBD2 covers 10 bases. Germline assignment: CDR1 MNHNY and CDR2 SVGAGI (reference sequence). V shed 5 bases and J 4 bases; nucleotides not matched to a gene: 9. The CDR3 spans 16 residues. DNA for the CDR3: TGTGCCAGCAGTCTGCGAGCGGGAGGGGGGGCAGATACGCAGTATTTT. This codes for CASSLRAGGGADTQYF.

The V gene is TRBV12-2, the J gene TRBJ1-1; TRBD1 is taken as the D call from the table, unchecked against the DNA. TRBV12-2 is a pseudogene segment. There are 16 residues in the CDR3. The CDR3 loop is CASRLTDPDRATEAFF. Written as DNA, the CDR3 is TGTGCAAGTCGCTTAACGGACCCTGACAGGGCCACTGAAGCTTTCTTT.

This rearrangement joins TRBV5-1 to TRBJ1-6; 7 positions match TRBD1. V lost 0 bases and J lost 6; bases outside the gene matches: 9. This CDR3 contains 17 residues. CDR1 SGHRS and CDR2 YFSETQ come from the germline V gene. The CDR3 region has the DNA TGCGCCAGCAGCTTGGAGGAGACGGGACAGTTTAATTCACCCCTCCACTTT. It encodes CASSLEETGQFNSPLHF.

J is TRBJ2-3 and V is TRBV24-1; 7 nucleotides match TRBD2. Germline V lookup: CDR1 KGHDR, CDR2 SFDVKD. The V segment lost 0 bases and the J segment 1 base; nucleotides outside the gene matches: 6. The CDR3 spans 17 residues. The CDR3 is CATSDLIPAGGTDTQYF. Here the CDR3 DNA reads TGTGCCACCAGTGATTTGATCCCGGCGGGGGGCACAGATACGCAGTATTTT.

The rearrangement links TRBV14 to TRBJ2-1; D is unclear. Per germline, CDR1 SGHDN and CDR2 FVKESK. V was clipped by 4 bases and J by 5 bases, with 9 bases between them. The CDR3 loop spans 13 amino acids. The CDR3 loop is CASSRRLHNEQFF. The CDR3 DNA follows: TGTGCCAGCAGCCGGAGACTTCACAATGAGCAGTTCTTC.

V gene TRBV6-2 or TRBV6-3 combines with J gene TRBJ1-2; possible D gene TRBD1, 5 bases. Per the germline V gene, CDR1 is MNHEY and CDR2 is SVGEGT. Trimming removed 6 bases at V and 0 bases at J, with 8 bases between. The CDR3 sequence is 13 residues long. The CDR3 here is CASSGHTNYGYTF. In DNA form, the CDR3 reads TGTGCCAGCAGCGGACACACTAACTATGGCTACACCTTC.

The chain is built from TRBV6-5 and TRBJ1-2, with a possible D match to TRBD1 (6 bases). V was trimmed by 7 bases and J by 6 bases, leaving 15 bases between them. This CDR3 has 13 residues. CDR1 is MNHEY and CDR2 is SVGAGI in the germline V gene. In DNA form, the CDR3 reads TGTGCCAGCACTAAGACAGGACTTGATGGCTACACCTTC. This sequence encodes CASTKTGLDGYTF.

This chain joins TRBV7-9 and TRBJ2-7, with D uncertain. The germline V gene encodes CDR1 SEHNR and CDR2 FQNEAQ (reference sequence). V dropped 5 bases and J dropped 4 bases, with 15 bases sitting between them. The CDR3 is made up of 14 amino acids. The CDR3 here is CASSLGYKGYEQYF. The CDR3 bases are TGTGCCAGCAGCCTAGGCTACAAAGGTTACGAGCAGTACTTC.

This clone appeared once. The chain combines TRBV6-4 with TRBJ2-2; possibly TRBD1 for D (6 bases). The germline CDR1 and CDR2 sequences are MRHNA and SNTAGT. Trimming removed 5 bases at V and 4 bases at J, with 17 bases between. The CDR3 has 16 amino acids. The CDR3 nucleotides are TGTGCCAGCAGTTACACAGGGTCTGGTGGCACCGGGGAGCTGTTTTTT. Protein product: CASSYTGSGGTGELFF.

V is TRBV9 and J is TRBJ1-2, with 7 bases fitting TRBD1. CDR1 SGDLS and CDR2 YYNGEE come from the germline V gene. With V trimmed by 2 bases and J by 4 bases, 5 bases remained unmatched. The CDR3 spans 14 residues. CDR3: CASSVATGSYGYTF. CDR3 in DNA: TGTGCCAGCAGCGTGGCGACAGGGAGCTATGGCTACACCTTC.

This chain uses TRBV15 with TRBJ1-3; D gene ambiguous. Germline CDR1 and CDR2: LNHNV and YYDKDF (reference sequence). The germline V and J ends were trimmed by 8 bases and 2 bases, with 10 bases remaining between them. This CDR3 spans 13 amino acids. The CDR3 DNA sequence: TGTGCCACCCGTGGCCGCGCTGGAAACACCATATATTTT. Translated: CATRGRAGNTIYF.